The entry below describes one TCR beta chain. The data stem from a study of CD8 T cells in Susac syndrome. Random hexamers were used to reverse transcribe roughly 0.5 to 1 ug of RNA. Coverage of TCR beta CDR3 amplification by immunoSEQ multiplex PCR extended to 54 Vbeta and 13 Jbeta. MiXCR, run by TCRdb on the immunoSEQ multiplex PCR reads, gives a single entry per CDR3 protein. This sample has more than 70,000 distinct CDR3 sequences, with about 93% found just once. TCR beta from blood CD8+ and CD4+ T cells was sequenced. This CDR3 has 12 residues. The V and J ends lost 10 bases and 9 bases respectively, with 16 bases between them.

Source material: CD8+ T cells from PBMCs. This rearrangement joins TRBV12-3 or TRBV12-4 to TRBJ1-5, with D possibly matching TRBD1 (5 bases). The TCR sequence derives from a human donor in good health. CDR3 DNA sequence: TGTGCCACCGGGACGGAGGCACGGCCCCAGCATTTT. Translating gives CATGTEARPQHF.